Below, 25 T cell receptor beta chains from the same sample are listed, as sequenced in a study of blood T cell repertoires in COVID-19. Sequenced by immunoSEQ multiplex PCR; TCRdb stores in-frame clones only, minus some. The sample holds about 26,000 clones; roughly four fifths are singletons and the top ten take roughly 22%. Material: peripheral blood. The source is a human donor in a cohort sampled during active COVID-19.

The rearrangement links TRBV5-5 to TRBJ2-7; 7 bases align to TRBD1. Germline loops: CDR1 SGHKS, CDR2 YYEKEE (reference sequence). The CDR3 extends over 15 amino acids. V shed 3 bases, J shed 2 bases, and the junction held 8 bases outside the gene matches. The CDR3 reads CASSWDRGAAYEQYF. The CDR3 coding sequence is TGTGCCAGCAGCTGGGACAGAGGGGCCGCCTACGAGCAGTACTTC.

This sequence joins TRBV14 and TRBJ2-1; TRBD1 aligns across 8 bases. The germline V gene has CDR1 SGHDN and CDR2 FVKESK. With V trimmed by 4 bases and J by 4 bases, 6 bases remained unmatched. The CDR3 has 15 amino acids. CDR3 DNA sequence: TGTGCCAGCAGCCCCGGACAGGGAAAGTACAATGAGCAGTTCTTC. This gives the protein CASSPGQGKYNEQFF.

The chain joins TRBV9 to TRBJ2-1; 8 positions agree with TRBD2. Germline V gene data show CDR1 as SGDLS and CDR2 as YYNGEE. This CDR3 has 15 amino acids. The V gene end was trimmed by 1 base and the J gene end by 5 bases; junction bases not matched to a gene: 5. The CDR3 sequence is CASSVTSGSHNEQFF. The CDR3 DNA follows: TGTGCCAGCAGCGTAACCAGCGGGAGCCACAATGAGCAGTTCTTC.

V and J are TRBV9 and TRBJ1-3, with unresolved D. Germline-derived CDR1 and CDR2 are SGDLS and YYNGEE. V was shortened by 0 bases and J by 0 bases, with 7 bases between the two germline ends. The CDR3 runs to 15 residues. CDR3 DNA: TGTGCCAGCAGCGTAGAAGCAAACTCTGGAAACACCATATATTTT. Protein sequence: CASSVEANSGNTIYF.

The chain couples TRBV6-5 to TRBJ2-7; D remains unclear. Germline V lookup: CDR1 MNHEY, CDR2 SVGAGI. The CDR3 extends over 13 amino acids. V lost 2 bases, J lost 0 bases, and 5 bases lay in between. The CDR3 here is CASSYRSSYEQYF. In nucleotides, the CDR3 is TGTGCCAGCAGTTACAGGAGCTCCTACGAGCAGTACTTC.

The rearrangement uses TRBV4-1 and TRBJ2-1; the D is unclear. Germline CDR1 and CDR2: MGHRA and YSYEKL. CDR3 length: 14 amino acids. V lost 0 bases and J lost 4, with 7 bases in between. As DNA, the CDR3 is TGCGCCAGCAGCCAAGAAACTTTTTACAATGAGCAGTTCTTC. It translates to CASSQETFYNEQFF.

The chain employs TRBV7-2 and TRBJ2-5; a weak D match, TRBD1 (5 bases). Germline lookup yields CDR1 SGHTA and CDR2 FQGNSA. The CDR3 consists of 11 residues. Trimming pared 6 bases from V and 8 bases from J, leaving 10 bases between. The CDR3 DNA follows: TGTGCCAGCAGAATACAGGTTACCCAGTACTTC. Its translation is CASRIQVTQYF.

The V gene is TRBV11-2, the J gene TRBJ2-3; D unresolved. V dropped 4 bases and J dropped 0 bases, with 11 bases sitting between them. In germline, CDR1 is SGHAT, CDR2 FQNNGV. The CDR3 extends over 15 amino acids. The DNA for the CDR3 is TGTGCCAGCAGCTCATGGGCAACCAGCACAGATACGCAGTATTTT. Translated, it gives CASSSWATSTDTQYF.

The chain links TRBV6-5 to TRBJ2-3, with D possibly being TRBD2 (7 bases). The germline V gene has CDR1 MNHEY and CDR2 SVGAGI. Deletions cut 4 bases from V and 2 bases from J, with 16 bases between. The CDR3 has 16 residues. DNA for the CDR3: TGTGCCAGCAGTTGGGGGGGCGATACCGACACAGATACGCAGTATTTT. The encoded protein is CASSWGGDTDTDTQYF.

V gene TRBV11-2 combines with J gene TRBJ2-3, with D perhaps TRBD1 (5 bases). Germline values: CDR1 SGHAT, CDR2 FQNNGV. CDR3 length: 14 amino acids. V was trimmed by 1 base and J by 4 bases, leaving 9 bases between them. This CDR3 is CASSLAQGPDTQYF. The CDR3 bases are TGTGCCAGCAGCTTAGCCCAGGGCCCAGATACGCAGTATTTT. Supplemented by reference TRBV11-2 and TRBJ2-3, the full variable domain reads EAGVAQSPRYKIIEKRQSVAFWCNPISGHATLYWYQQILGQGPKLLIQFQNNGVVDDSQLPKDRFSAERLKGVDSTLKIQPAKLEDSAVYLCASSLAQGPDTQYFGPGTRLTVL.

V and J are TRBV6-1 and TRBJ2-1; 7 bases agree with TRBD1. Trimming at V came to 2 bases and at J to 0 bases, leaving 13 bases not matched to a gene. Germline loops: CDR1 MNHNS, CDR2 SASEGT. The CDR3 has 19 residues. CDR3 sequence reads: CASSELTGQALSSYNEQFF. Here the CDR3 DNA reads TGTGCCAGCAGTGAATTGACCGGACAGGCCCTCAGCTCCTACAATGAGCAGTTCTTC.

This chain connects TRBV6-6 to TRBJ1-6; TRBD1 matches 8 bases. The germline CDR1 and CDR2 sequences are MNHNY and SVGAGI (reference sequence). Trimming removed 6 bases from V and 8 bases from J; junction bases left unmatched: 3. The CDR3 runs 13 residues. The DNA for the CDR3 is TGTGCCAGCAGCCTGACAGGGGATTCACCCCTCCACTTT. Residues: CASSLTGDSPLHF.

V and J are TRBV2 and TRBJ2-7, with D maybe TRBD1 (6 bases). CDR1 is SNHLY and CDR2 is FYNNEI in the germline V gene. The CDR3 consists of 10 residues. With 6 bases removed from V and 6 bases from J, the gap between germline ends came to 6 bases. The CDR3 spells CASSRGEQYF. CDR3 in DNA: TGTGCCAGCAGCAGGGGCGAGCAGTACTTC.

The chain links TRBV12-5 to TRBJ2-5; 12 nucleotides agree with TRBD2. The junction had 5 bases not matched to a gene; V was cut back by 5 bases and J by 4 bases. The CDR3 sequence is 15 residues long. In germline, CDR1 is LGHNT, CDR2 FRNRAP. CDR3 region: CASGDGLAGIETQYF. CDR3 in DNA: TGTGCTAGTGGTGATGGACTAGCGGGGATAGAGACCCAGTACTTC.

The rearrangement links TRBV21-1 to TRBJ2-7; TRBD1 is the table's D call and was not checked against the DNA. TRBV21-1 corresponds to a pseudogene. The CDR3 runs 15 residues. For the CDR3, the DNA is TGTGCCAGCAGCAGCCGAAACAGGGACCACTACGAGCAGTACTTC. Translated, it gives CASSSRNRDHYEQYF.

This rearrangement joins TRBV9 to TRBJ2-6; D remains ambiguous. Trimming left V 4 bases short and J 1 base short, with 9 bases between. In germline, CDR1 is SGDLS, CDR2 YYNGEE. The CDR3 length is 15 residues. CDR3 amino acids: CASSPMVSGANVLTF. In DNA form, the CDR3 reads TGTGCCAGCAGCCCTATGGTATCTGGGGCCAACGTCCTGACTTTC.

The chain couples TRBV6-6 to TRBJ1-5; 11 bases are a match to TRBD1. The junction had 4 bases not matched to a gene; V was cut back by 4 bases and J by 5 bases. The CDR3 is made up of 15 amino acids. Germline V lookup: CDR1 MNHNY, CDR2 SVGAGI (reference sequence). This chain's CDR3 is CASSSPGQGDQPQHF. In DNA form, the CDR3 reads TGTGCCAGCAGTTCCCCGGGACAGGGGGATCAGCCCCAGCATTTT.

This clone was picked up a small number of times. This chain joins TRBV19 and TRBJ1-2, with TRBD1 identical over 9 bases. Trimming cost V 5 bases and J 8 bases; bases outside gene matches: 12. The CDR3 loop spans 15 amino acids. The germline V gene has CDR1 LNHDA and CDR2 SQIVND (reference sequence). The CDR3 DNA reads TGTGCCAGTAGTCCGACGGACAGGGGCCGAAAGGGCTACACCTTC. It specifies CASSPTDRGRKGYTF.

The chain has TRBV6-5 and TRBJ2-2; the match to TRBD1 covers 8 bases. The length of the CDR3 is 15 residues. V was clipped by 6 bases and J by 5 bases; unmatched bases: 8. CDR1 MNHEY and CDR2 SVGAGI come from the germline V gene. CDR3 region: CASSRTGTGTGELFF. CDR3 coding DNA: TGTGCCAGCAGCCGAACCGGGACAGGTACCGGGGAGCTGTTTTTT.

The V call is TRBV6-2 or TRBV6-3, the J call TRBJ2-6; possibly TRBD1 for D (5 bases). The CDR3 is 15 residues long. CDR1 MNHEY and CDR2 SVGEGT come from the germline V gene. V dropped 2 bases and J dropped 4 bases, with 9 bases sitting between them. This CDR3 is CASSYLGPGANVLTF. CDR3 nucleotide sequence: TGTGCCAGCAGTTACCTGGGGCCCGGGGCCAACGTCCTGACTTTC.

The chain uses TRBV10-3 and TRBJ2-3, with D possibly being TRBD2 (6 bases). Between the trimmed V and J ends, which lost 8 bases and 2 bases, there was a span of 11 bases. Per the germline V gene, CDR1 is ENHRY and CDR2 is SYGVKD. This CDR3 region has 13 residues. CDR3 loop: CAIARDFTDTQYF. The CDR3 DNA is TGTGCCATCGCCCGGGACTTCACAGATACGCAGTATTTT.

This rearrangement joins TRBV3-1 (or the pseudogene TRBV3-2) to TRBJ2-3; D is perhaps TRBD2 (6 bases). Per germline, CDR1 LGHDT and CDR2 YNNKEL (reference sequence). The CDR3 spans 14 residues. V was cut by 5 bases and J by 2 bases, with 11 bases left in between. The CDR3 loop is CASSFRGTTDTQYF. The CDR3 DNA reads TGTGCCAGCAGCTTTCGGGGGACCACAGATACGCAGTATTTT.

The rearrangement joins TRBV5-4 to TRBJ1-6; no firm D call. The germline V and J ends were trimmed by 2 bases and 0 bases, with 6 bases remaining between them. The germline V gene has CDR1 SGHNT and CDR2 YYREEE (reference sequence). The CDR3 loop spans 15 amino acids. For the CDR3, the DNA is TGTGCCAGCAGCTTCTTTAGCTCCTATAATTCACCCCTCCACTTT. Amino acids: CASSFFSSYNSPLHF.

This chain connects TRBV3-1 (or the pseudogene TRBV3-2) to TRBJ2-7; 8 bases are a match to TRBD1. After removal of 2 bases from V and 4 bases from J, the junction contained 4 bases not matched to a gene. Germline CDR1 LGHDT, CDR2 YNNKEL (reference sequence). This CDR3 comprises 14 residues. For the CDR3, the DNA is TGTGCCAGCAGCCAACAGGGGGCTTCTTACGAGCAGTACTTC. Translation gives CASSQQGASYEQYF.

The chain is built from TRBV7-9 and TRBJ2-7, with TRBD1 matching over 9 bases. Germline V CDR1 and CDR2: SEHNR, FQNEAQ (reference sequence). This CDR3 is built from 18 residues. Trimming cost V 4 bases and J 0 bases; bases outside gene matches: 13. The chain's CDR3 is CASSSTTLDRGGSYEQYF. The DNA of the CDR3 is TGTGCCAGCAGCTCAACGACGCTGGACAGGGGAGGCTCCTACGAGCAGTACTTC.